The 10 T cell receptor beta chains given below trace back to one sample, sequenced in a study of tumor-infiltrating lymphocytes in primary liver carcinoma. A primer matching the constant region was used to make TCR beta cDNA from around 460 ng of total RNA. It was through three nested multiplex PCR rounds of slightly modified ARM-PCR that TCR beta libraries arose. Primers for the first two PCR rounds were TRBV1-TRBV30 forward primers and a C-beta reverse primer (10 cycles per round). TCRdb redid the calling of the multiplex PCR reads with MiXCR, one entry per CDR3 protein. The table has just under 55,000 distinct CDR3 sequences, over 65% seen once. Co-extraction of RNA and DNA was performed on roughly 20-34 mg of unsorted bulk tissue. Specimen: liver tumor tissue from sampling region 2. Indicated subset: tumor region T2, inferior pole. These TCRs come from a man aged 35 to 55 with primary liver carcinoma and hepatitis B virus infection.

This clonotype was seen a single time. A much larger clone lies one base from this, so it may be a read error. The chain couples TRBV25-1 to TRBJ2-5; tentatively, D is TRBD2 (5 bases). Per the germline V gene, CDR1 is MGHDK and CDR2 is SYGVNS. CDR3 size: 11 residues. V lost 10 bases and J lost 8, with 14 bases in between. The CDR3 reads CANQGLETQYF. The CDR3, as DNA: TGTGCCAACCAAGGACTGGAAACCCAGTACTTC.

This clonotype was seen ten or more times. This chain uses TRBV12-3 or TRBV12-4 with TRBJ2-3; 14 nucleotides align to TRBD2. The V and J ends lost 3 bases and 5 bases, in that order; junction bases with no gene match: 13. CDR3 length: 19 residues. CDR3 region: CASSLGLAGVVPSGDTQYF. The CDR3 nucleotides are TGTGCCAGCAGTTTGGGACTAGCGGGAGTTGTCCCCTCCGGAGATACGCAGTATTTT.

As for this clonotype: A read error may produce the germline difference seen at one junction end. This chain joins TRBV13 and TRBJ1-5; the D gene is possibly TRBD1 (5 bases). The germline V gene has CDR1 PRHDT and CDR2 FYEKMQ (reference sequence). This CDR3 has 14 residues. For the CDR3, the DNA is TGTGCCAACAGCTACGGGGGGACCGGTCAGCCCCAGCATTTT. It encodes CANSYGGTGQPQHF.

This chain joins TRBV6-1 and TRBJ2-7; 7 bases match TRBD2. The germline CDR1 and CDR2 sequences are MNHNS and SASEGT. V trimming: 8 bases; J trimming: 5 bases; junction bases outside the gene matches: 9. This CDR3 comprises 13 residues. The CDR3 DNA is TGTGCCAGCGGTGCCTCGGCGGGAGACGAGCAGTACTTC. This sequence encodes CASGASAGDEQYF.

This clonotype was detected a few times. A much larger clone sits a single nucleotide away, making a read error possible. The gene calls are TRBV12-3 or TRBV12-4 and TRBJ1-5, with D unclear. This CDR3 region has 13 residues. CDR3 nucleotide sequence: TGTGTCAGCAGTTTGAGGCCCGCTCAGCCCCAGCATTTT. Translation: CVSSLRPAQPQHF.

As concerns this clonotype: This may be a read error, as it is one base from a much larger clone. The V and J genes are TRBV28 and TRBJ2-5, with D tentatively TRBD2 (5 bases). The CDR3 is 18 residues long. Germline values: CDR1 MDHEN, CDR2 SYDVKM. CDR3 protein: CVSSTFTGGHYSQETQYF. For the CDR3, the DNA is TGTGTCAGCAGTACCTTCACGGGCGGGCACTACTCACAAGAGACCCAGTACTTC.

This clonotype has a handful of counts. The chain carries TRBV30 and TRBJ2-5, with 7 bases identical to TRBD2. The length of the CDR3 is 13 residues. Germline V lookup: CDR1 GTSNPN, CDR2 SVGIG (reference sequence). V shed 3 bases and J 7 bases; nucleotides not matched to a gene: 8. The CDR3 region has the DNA TGTGCCTGGAGAGGCGGGAGTGGAGCGACCCAGTACTTC. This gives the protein CAWRGGSGATQYF.

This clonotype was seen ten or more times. The CDR3 DNA follows: TGTGCCAGCAGCGATAGGGGCGGGGAAACTGAAGCTTTCTTT. Translation: CASSDRGGETEAFF. The V gene is TRBV6-5, the J gene TRBJ1-1, with D possibly matching TRBD1 (5 bases). V was cut by 6 bases and J by 5 bases, with 16 bases left in between. Germline CDR1 reads MNHEY; CDR2 reads SVGAGI. This CDR3 is built from 14 residues.

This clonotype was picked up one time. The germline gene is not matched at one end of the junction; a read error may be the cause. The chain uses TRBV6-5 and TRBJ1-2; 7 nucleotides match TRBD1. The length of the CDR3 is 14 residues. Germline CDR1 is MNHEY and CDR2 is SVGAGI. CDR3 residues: CANSVQGGKDVYTF. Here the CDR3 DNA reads TGTGCCAACAGTGTGCAGGGGGGAAAGGATGTCTACACCTTC.

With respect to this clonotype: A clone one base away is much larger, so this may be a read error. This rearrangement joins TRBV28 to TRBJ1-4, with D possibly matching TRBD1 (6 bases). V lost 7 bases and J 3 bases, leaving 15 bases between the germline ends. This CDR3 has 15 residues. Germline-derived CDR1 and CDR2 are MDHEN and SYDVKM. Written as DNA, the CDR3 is TGTGCCAGCATCTTTTCAGGGGACGCTAATGAAAAACTGTTTTTT. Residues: CASIFSGDANEKLFF.